This T cell receptor (beta chain) derives from a study of T cell responses to AZD1222 COVID-19 vaccine (dated by TCRdb to the early 2020s). At the level of the whole study: TCR sequencing was performed for more than 230 trial participants, of whom 200 to 220 were given two doses of AZD1222 and 26 were given two doses of MenACWY control vaccine. Trial participants were enrolled into age subgroups of 18-55, 56-69 and 70-plus years, which contained approximately 150, 28 and 58 TCR-sequenced participants, respectively.

What the time point label conveys for this sample: baseline before first vaccination. Sample treatment or condition, as interpreted from the label and publication: meningococcal conjugate vaccine given as trial control. Samples from vaccinated people were obtained from the UK trials COV001 and COV002, which included a single-blind randomized controlled phase 2/3 trial of AZD1222 (ChAdOx1 nCoV-19) in healthy adults. For TCRbeta chain sequencing, PBMC samples were collected from trial participants at day 0 and at day 28 after the second dose. Deletion took 0 bases off V and 1 base off J, with a span of 15 bases between the germline ends. Taken from the germline V gene, the CDR1 and CDR2 loops are LGHNA and YSLEER. Counted from cysteine to phenylalanine, this CDR3 has 17 amino acids. CDR3 DNA only is kept here, 51 bases in frame from base 1. Details on this clone: Its recognized antigen is unknown. No base qualities exist here, and no much larger clone lies one base off it.

The CDR3 regions of human TCRbeta chains were subjected to immunosequencing. As for how the authors treated the data: Repertoire TCRs were matched against a reference library of SARS-CoV-2-specific TCRs generated with the MIRA antigen-specificity platform. Breadth was defined as the fraction of unique TCRs that were SARS-CoV-2-associated. Depth was defined as the fraction of total T cells that were SARS-CoV-2-associated. Using the MIRA data, each spike-specific TCR was mapped to the spike region that the TCR reacts to and placed in a CD4 or CD8 class. Log10-transformed breadth and depth values were compared by one-way ANOVA with Sidak's multiple comparisons tests. Sourced from immuneACCESS, this table was stored by TCRdb with only in-frame sequences that have V and J called. A share of the clones is absent; for the studies checked, an unresolved V gene accounts for under half, and the remainder has no known explanation. The V and J calls and clone size were taken over from that table, and D and trimming were inferred from the DNA. This sample gives more than 95,000 clones in total; roughly 89% of them show up just once. 11% of the sample rests with the top ten.

Here is what the overall study found, with its caveats: Only five to seven AZD1222 recipients were SARS-CoV-2 seropositive at baseline, limiting conclusions about previously exposed vaccinees. The 56-69-year group was small, and its depth increase did not reach significance, likely because of low power. CD4 TCRs associated with the vaccine covered the entire spike protein, and the dominant responses were in regions 160-218 and 743-854. Because no day 14 peak-response samples were available, the repertoires could be characterized only after the peak T cell response. Participants were mostly white British, with more females than males. The authors suggested clonal diversity may have been underestimated. After two AZD1222 doses, both the breadth and the depth of spike-specific TCRs were significantly higher than at day 0 and than in MenACWY recipients. Reportedly, almost half of the unique spike-specific TCRs recognized epitopes lying outside the regions that are mutated in the B.1.351 and B.1.1.7 variants.

The clonotype comes from an adult in good health. Sequencing used peripheral blood, obtained on day 0 of MenACWY control vaccination. The V gene is TRBV4-3 and the J gene is TRBJ1-2; TRBD1 is perhaps the D gene, given 6 matching bases. In nucleotide form, the sequence is TGCGCCAGCAGCCAAGAAGGCGGGGGCCTCAATAACTATGGCTACACCTTC. Its protein reads: CASSQEGGGLNNYGYTF.